This entry lists 30 T cell receptor beta chains sequenced from one sample in a study of blood T cell repertoires in COVID-19. Produced via immunoSEQ multiplex PCR; TCRdb's table is partial and in-frame only. The sample lists 200,000 or so clones, around four fifths occurring once. The sequenced sample was peripheral blood. The receptor set was obtained from a woman between 35 and 50 years old with acute or convalescent COVID-19.

In DNA form, the CDR3 reads TGTGCCAGCAGGGACACTGGAAACACCATATATTTT. It specifies CASRDTGNTIYF. This chain joins TRBV6-1 and TRBJ1-3, with D possibly TRBD1 on 5 matching bases. The CDR3 is 12 amino acids. The germline V and J ends were trimmed by 6 bases and 2 bases, with 5 bases remaining between them. Germline CDR1 reads MNHNS; CDR2 reads SASEGT.

The chain has TRBV5-1 and TRBJ1-2; D unresolved. V was pared by 5 bases and J by 4 bases, with 12 bases between. From germline, CDR1 is SGHRS and CDR2 YFSETQ. The CDR3 covers 13 residues. The CDR3 DNA is TGCGCCAGCAGTCAGGTTGGTAGCTATGGCTACACCTTC. Encoded protein: CASSQVGSYGYTF.

V gene TRBV5-5 combines with J gene TRBJ2-7, with D perhaps TRBD2 (5 bases). The CDR3 is made up of 13 amino acids. Germline CDR1 and CDR2: SGHKS and YYEKEE (reference sequence). Trimming left V 1 base short and J 3 bases short, with 8 bases between. The CDR3 DNA reads as TGTGCCAGCAGCTTGATTGGGAGCTACGAGCAGTACTTC. Amino acid sequence: CASSLIGSYEQYF.

The V call is TRBV2, the J call TRBJ1-5; TRBD1 aligns across 7 bases. CDR3 length equals 14 residues. Trimming cost V 8 bases and J 6 bases; bases outside gene matches: 10. Germline V gene sequence: CDR1 SNHLY, CDR2 FYNNEI. CDR3 in DNA: TGTGCCAGCGGACCACAGGGGTTGCGTCAGCCCCAGCATTTT. This encodes CASGPQGLRQPQHF.

The chain couples TRBV9 to TRBJ2-3, with 11 bases matching TRBD2. CDR1 and CDR2 (germline): SGDLS, YYNGEE. The length of the CDR3 is 15 residues. V trimming: 6 bases; J trimming: 2 bases; junction bases outside the gene matches: 5. The CDR3 bases are TGTGCCAGCACGGTGACTAGCGGGGCCACAGATACGCAGTATTTT. This encodes CASTVTSGATDTQYF.

The J gene is TRBJ1-5, the V gene TRBV9; D is uncertain. This CDR3 contains 16 residues. Trimming removed 0 bases at V and 1 base at J, with 11 bases between. The germline gives CDR1 SGDLS, CDR2 YYNGEE. The CDR3 DNA follows: TGTGCCAGCAGCGTAGGTGGGCCGGGGAGCAATCAGCCCCAGCATTTT. Translating it yields CASSVGGPGSNQPQHF.

The V and J genes are TRBV19 and TRBJ1-5, with D unclear. The ends were cut back, 4 bases at V and 0 bases at J, with 10 bases in the middle. The CDR3 loop spans 15 amino acids. Germline CDR1 reads LNHDA; CDR2 reads SQIVND (reference sequence). The CDR3 bases are TGTGCCAGTAGTAAATTTTACTATAGCAATCAGCCCCAGCATTTT. This sequence encodes CASSKFYYSNQPQHF.

The chain links TRBV4-2 to TRBJ2-3; 7 nucleotides match TRBD2. Germline CDR1 LGHNA, CDR2 YNFKEQ. V was pared by 0 bases and J by 3 bases, with 6 bases of the junction left unmatched. CDR3 size: 16 residues. The CDR3 sequence: CASSQELGLRTDTQYF. The CDR3 DNA reads TGTGCCAGCAGCCAAGAGTTGGGACTAAGAACAGATACGCAGTATTTT.

V is TRBV27 and J is TRBJ2-5; tentative D call: TRBD2 (5 bases). Per germline, CDR1 MNHEY and CDR2 SMNVEV (reference sequence). The germline V and J ends were trimmed by 6 bases and 5 bases, with 16 bases remaining between them. CDR3 length equals 14 residues. CDR3 coding DNA: TGTGCCAGCAGGTCGACAAGCGGTTCTGAGACCCAGTACTTC. This gives the protein CASRSTSGSETQYF.

This chain connects TRBV4-1 to TRBJ1-3; D is unresolved. The CDR3 runs to 14 residues. Trimming pared 4 bases from V and 4 bases from J, leaving 11 bases between. Germline V gene lookup returns CDR1 MGHRA and CDR2 YSYEKL. CDR3 nucleotides: TGCGCCAGCAGCCGCACGTTCCAGGGAAACACCATATATTTT. Its translation: CASSRTFQGNTIYF.

The count of this clone is one. The CDR3 DNA is TGTGCCAGCAGTGACGGAACTAGCGGGGTGCAGACCCAGTACTTC. It codes for CASSDGTSGVQTQYF. The chain joins TRBV2 to TRBJ2-5; 10 nucleotides align to TRBD2. V lost 3 bases, J lost 6 bases, and 7 bases stayed unmatched. This CDR3 contains 15 residues. Germline-derived CDR1 and CDR2 are SNHLY and FYNNEI.

The V and J genes are TRBV3-1 (or the pseudogene TRBV3-2) and TRBJ1-1; D gene ambiguous. Germline CDR1 LGHDT, CDR2 YNNKEL (reference sequence). The CDR3 is 14 residues long. V was clipped by 1 base and J by 10 bases, with 16 bases between them. In nucleotides, the CDR3 is TGTGCCAGCAGCCAAGGGGAGGTGTCGAATCGAGCTTTCTTT. It specifies CASSQGEVSNRAFF.

For the CDR3, the DNA is TGTGCCAGCAGCCCAAGTGGGGGCGTTTTTGGGGCCAACGTCCTGACTTTC. It translates to CASSPSGGVFGANVLTF. The chain has TRBV7-9 and TRBJ2-6, with a tentative D call TRBD1 (6 bases). CDR1 and CDR2 (germline): SEHNR, FQNEAQ (reference sequence). V lost 5 bases to trimming and J lost 3 bases, with 17 bases between them. This CDR3 has 17 amino acids. Using reference TRBV7-9 and TRBJ2-6 for the parts outside the CDR3, the full variable domain is DTGVSQNPRHKITKRGQNVTFRCDPISEHNRLYWYRQTLGQGPEFLTYFQNEAQLEKSRLLSDRFSAERPKGSFSTLEIQRTEQGDSAMYLCASSPSGGVFGANVLTFGAGSRLTVL.

Concerning this clone: Sequence at one end of the junction differs from germline and may be a read error. This sequence joins TRBV7-3 and TRBJ2-5; D is perhaps TRBD1 (5 bases). Per germline, CDR1 SGHTA and CDR2 FQGTGA. This CDR3 has 13 residues. As DNA, the CDR3 is TGTGCCAGCAGCCTAACCCGCGAAGGGGCCCAGTACTTC. This encodes CASSLTREGAQYF. The whole variable domain, filled in from reference TRBV7-3 and TRBJ2-5, reads GAGVSQTPSNKVTEKGKYVELRCDPISGHTALYWYRQSLGQGPEFLIYFQGTGAADDSGLPNDRFFAVRPEGSVSTLKIQRTERGDSAVYLCASSLTREGAQYFGPGTRLLVL.

V is TRBV25-1 and J is TRBJ1-1, with D perhaps matching TRBD1 (5 bases). V lost 4 bases to trimming and J lost 3 bases, with 12 bases between them. Germline CDR1 reads MGHDK; CDR2 reads SYGVNS. The CDR3 contains 14 residues. The CDR3 DNA is TGTGCCAGCAGTGCTCCGGGGGGGGACACTGAAGCTTTCTTT. It is translated as CASSAPGGDTEAFF. Supplemented by reference TRBV25-1 and TRBJ1-1, the full variable domain reads EADIYQTPRYLVIGTGKKITLECSQTMGHDKMYWYQQDPGMELHLIHYSYGVNSTEKGDLSSESTVSRIRTEHFPLTLESARPSHTSQYLCASSAPGGDTEAFFGQGTRLTVV.

This clone occurred once. The CDR3 sequence: CAWNWGQGGNSPLHF. CDR3 coding DNA: TGTGCCTGGAATTGGGGACAGGGGGGTAATTCACCCCTCCACTTT. The gene calls are TRBV30 and TRBJ1-6; TRBD1 matches at 11 bases. This CDR3 comprises 15 residues. The V gene's germline CDR1 is GTSNPN and CDR2 SVGIG (reference sequence). The V gene end was trimmed by 4 bases and the J gene end by 6 bases; junction bases not matched to a gene: 5.

The chain couples TRBV3-1 (or the pseudogene TRBV3-2) to TRBJ2-7; a possible D gene is TRBD2 (5 bases). The CDR3 totals 15 residues. The germline V gene has CDR1 LGHDT and CDR2 YNNKEL (reference sequence). Deletions cut 1 base from V and 5 bases from J, with 15 bases between. In DNA, the CDR3 is TGTGCCAGCAGCCAAGGTCGGAGATCGGAGGACGAGCAGTACTTC. This gives the protein CASSQGRRSEDEQYF.

The CDR3: CSASSGGAGPLSTDTQYF. CDR3 sequence (DNA): TGCAGTGCTAGTAGCGGGGGGGCGGGTCCCTTAAGCACAGATACGCAGTATTTT. V is TRBV20-1 and J is TRBJ2-3; 11 bases are shared with TRBD2. This CDR3 region has 18 residues. CDR1 DFQATT and CDR2 SNEGSKA come from the germline V gene (reference sequence). Trimming took 3 bases from V and 0 from J; bases not matched to a gene: 11.

This clone came up once. J is TRBJ1-1 and V is TRBV19, with a tentative D call TRBD1 (5 bases). Germline V gene sequence: CDR1 LNHDA, CDR2 SQIVND (reference sequence). V was pared by 1 base and J by 11 bases, with 14 bases between. This CDR3 is built from 13 residues. The CDR3 reads CASSIVGREQAFF. The CDR3 DNA follows: TGTGCCAGTAGTATAGTGGGCAGGGAACAGGCTTTCTTT. Full variable domain (remainder filled in from reference TRBV19 and TRBJ1-1): DGGITQSPKYLFRKEGQNVTLSCEQNLNHDAMYWYRQDPGQGLRLIYYSQIVNDFQKGDIAEGYSVSREKKESFPLTVTSAQKNPTAFYLCASSIVGREQAFFGQGTRLTVV.

This clone was seen a handful of times. The V gene is TRBV10-3, the J gene TRBJ2-7; TRBD2 agrees at 7 bases. The CDR3 extends over 13 amino acids. The junction had 6 bases not matched to a gene; V was cut back by 4 bases and J by 6 bases. From germline, CDR1 is ENHRY and CDR2 SYGVKD. The CDR3 region has the DNA TGTGCCATCAGTGGGACGGGAGGCGGCGAGCAGTACTTC. This sequence encodes CAISGTGGGEQYF.

The genes are TRBV4-1 and TRBJ1-1; D possibly corresponds to TRBD1 (5 bases). In germline, CDR1 is MGHRA, CDR2 YSYEKL. The V end lost 3 bases, the J end lost 7 bases, and 18 bases lay between the germline ends. CDR3 length: 15 amino acids. The CDR3 coding sequence is TGCGCCAGCAGCCAGCCGAACTCTCGGGGGAATGAAGCTTTCTTT. This encodes CASSQPNSRGNEAFF.

J is TRBJ2-1 and V is TRBV12-3 or TRBV12-4; no clear D gene. The V and J ends lost 2 bases and 12 bases respectively, with 11 bases between them. The CDR3 consists of 12 residues. DNA for the CDR3: TGTGCCAGCAGTTTACGGCAGTCTAGGCAGTTCTTC. Its protein product is CASSLRQSRQFF.

This chain uses TRBV5-1 with TRBJ1-5; D uncertain. The CDR3 is 13 residues long. With 2 bases removed from V and 0 bases from J, the gap between germline ends came to 3 bases. The germline CDR1 and CDR2 sequences are SGHRS and YFSETQ. CDR3 sequence reads: CASSFNSNQPQHF. The CDR3 nucleotides are TGCGCCAGCAGCTTTAATAGCAATCAGCCCCAGCATTTT.

This clone came up once. The J gene is TRBJ2-5, the V gene TRBV5-1; possible D gene TRBD1, 5 bases. The germline V gene encodes CDR1 SGHRS and CDR2 YFSETQ. Deletions cut 0 bases from V and 4 bases from J, with 10 bases between. The CDR3 is 14 residues long. In nucleotides, the CDR3 is TGCGCCAGCAGCTTGGGACAGTCAGGAGAGACCCAGTACTTC. This translates into CASSLGQSGETQYF.

The V call is TRBV4-1, the J call TRBJ1-5, with a tentative D call TRBD1 (5 bases). Per the germline V gene, CDR1 is MGHRA and CDR2 is YSYEKL. The CDR3 is made up of 17 amino acids. V was cut by 4 bases and J by 2 bases, with 18 bases left in between. The CDR3 DNA reads as TGCGCCAGCAGCCCACCAACAGGTACCCTCGGCAATCAGCCCCAGCATTTT. Protein sequence: CASSPPTGTLGNQPQHF.

This chain links TRBV16 with TRBJ1-2; a weak D match, TRBD1 (5 bases). The germline V gene has CDR1 KGHSY and CDR2 FQNENV. The CDR3 extends over 14 amino acids. Trimming pared 0 bases from V and 6 bases from J, leaving 11 bases between. CDR3 nucleotides: TGTGCCAGCAGCCAATCGTCGGCAGGGAATGGCTACACCTTC. Protein sequence: CASSQSSAGNGYTF.

The chain has TRBV30 and TRBJ1-6, with 9 positions matching TRBD1. Germline CDR1 reads GTSNPN; CDR2 reads SVGIG (reference sequence). V dropped 0 bases and J dropped 4; count of bases not matched to a gene: 4. The CDR3 sequence is 16 residues long. The CDR3 is CAWSVPGTGYNSPLHF. CDR3 sequence (DNA): TGTGCCTGGAGTGTACCAGGGACAGGGTATAATTCACCCCTCCACTTT.

V and J are TRBV5-1 and TRBJ2-3, with 10 positions matching TRBD1. Germline lookup yields CDR1 SGHRS and CDR2 YFSETQ. This CDR3 is built from 14 residues. J lost 6 bases, V lost 4 bases, and 5 bases had no gene match. CDR3 DNA: TGCGCCAGCAGCGCGGACAGGGGGAAGGATACGCAGTATTTT. It is translated as CASSADRGKDTQYF. The variable domain in full, with the rest retrieved from reference TRBV5-1 and TRBJ2-3, is KAGVTQTPRYLIKTRGQQVTLSCSPISGHRSVSWYQQTPGQGLQFLFEYFSETQRNKGNFPGRFSGRQFSNSRSEMNVSTLELGDSALYLCASSADRGKDTQYFGPGTRLTVL.

This rearrangement joins TRBV5-1 to TRBJ1-1, with 7 bases lining up with TRBD1. Germline V lookup: CDR1 SGHRS, CDR2 YFSETQ. This CDR3 contains 14 residues. Germline trimming cut 4 bases from V and 1 base from J; bases unmatched to any gene: 4. CDR3 loop: CASSQDRPNTEAFF. The CDR3 nucleotides are TGCGCCAGCAGCCAGGACAGGCCGAACACTGAAGCTTTCTTT.

The chain carries TRBV7-8 and TRBJ2-1, with 9 bases identical to TRBD2. Germline-derived CDR1 and CDR2 are SGHVS and FQNEAQ. The ends lost 6 bases at V and 4 bases at J; junction bases unmatched: 7. This CDR3 has 15 residues. This chain's CDR3 is CASSGGTSSYNEQFF. CDR3 sequence (DNA): TGTGCCAGCAGTGGGGGGACTAGCAGTTACAATGAGCAGTTCTTC.